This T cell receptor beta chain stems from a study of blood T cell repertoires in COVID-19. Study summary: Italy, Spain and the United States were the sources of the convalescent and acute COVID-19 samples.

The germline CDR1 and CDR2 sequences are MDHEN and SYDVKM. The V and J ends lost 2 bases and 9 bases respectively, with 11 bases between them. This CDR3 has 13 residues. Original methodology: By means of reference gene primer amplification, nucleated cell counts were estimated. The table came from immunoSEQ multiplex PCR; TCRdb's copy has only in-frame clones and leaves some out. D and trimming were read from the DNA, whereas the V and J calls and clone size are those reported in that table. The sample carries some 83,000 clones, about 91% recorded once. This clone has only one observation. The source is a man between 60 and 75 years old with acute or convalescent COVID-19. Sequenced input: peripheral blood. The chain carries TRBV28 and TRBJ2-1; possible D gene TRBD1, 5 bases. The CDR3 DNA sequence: TGTGCCAGCAGTTTAGCAGGGATCGGTGAGCAGTTCTTC. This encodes CASSLAGIGEQFF. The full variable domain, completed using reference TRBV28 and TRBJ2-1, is DVKVTQSSRYLVKRTGEKVFLECVQDMDHENMFWYRQDPGLGLRLIYFSYDVKMKEKGDIPEGYSVSREKKERFSLILESASTNQTSMYLCASSLAGIGEQFFGPGTRLTVL.